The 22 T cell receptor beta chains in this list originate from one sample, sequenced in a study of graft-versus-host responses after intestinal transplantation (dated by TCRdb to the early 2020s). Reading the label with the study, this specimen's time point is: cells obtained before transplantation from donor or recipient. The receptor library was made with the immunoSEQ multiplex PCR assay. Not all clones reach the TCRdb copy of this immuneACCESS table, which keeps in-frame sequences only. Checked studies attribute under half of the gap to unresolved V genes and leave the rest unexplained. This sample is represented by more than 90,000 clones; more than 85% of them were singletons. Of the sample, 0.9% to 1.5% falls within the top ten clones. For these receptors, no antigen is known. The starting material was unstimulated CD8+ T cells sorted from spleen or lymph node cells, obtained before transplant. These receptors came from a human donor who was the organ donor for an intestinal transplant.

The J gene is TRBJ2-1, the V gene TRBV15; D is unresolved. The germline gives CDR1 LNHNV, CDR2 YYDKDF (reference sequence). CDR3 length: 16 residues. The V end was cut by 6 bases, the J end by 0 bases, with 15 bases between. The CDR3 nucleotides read TGTGCCACCAGTCCAGACCTACTCAGCTCCTACAATGAGCAGTTCTTC. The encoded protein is CATSPDLLSSYNEQFF. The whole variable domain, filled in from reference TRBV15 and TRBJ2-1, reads DAMVIQNPRYQVTQFGKPVTLSCSQTLNHNVMYWYQQKSSQAPKLLFHYYDKDFNNEADTPDNFQSRRPNTSFCFLDIRSPGLGDTAMYLCATSPDLLSSYNEQFFGPGTRLTVL.

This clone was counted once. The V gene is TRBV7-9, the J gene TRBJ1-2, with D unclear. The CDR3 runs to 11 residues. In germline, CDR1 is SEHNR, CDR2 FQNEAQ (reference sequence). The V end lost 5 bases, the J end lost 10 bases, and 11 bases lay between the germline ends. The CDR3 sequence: CASSLTVNYTF. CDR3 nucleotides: TGTGCCAGCAGCCTAACAGTCAACTACACCTTC.

The CDR3: CASTGLAGGNEQFF. The CDR3 region has the DNA TGTGCCAGCACAGGACTAGCGGGAGGAAATGAGCAGTTCTTC. This chain joins TRBV4-2 and TRBJ2-1; 14 nucleotides agree with TRBD2. This CDR3 region has 14 residues. Germline V CDR1 and CDR2: LGHNA, YNFKEQ. V was clipped by 7 bases and J by 7 bases; unmatched bases: 3.

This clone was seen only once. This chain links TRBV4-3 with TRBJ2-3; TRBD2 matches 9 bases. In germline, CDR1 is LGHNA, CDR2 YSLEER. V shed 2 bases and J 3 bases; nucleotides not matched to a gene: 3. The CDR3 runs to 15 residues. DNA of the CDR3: TGCGCCAGCAGCCAATTAGCGGGAGTGACAGATACGCAGTATTTT. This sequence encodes CASSQLAGVTDTQYF.

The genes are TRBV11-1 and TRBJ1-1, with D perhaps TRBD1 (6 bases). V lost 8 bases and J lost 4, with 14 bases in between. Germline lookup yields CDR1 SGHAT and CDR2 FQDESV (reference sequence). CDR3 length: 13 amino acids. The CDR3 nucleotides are TGTGCCAGCGGGTGGAACAGGGCCACTGAAGCTTTCTTT. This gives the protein CASGWNRATEAFF. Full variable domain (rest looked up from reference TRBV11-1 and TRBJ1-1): EAEVAQSPRYKITEKSQAVAFWCDPISGHATLYWYRQILGQGPELLVQFQDESVVDDSQLPKDRFSAERLKGVDSTLKIQPAELGDSAMYLCASGWNRATEAFFGQGTRLTVV.

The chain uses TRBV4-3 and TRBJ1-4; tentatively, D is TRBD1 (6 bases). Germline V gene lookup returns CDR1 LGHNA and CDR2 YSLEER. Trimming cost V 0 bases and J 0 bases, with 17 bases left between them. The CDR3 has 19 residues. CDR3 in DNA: TGCGCCAGCAGCCAAGATATTTTTGCGGGGGGCACAACTAATGAAAAACTGTTTTTT. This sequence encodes CASSQDIFAGGTTNEKLFF.

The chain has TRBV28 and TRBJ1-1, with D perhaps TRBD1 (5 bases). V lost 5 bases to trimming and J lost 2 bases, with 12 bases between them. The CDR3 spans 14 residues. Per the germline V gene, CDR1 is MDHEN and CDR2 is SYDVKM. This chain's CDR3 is CASSQPGENTEAFF. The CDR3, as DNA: TGTGCCAGCAGTCAACCGGGGGAAAACACTGAAGCTTTCTTT.

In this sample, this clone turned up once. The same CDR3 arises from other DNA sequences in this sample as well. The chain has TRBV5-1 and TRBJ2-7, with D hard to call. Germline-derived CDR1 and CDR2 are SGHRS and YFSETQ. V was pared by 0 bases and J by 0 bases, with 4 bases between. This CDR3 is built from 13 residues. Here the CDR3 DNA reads TGCGCCAGCAGCTTGGCTAGCTCCTACGAGCAGTACTTC. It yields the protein CASSLASSYEQYF.

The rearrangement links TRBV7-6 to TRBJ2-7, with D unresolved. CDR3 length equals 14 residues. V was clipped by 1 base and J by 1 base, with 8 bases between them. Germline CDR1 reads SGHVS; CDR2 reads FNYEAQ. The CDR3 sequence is CASSLDPRSYEQYF. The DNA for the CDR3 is TGTGCCAGCAGCTTAGATCCCAGATCCTACGAGCAGTACTTC.

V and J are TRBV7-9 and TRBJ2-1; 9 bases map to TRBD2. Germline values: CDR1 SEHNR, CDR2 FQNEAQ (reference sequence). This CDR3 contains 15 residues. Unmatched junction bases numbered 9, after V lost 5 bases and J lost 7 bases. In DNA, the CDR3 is TGTGCCAGCAGCCAAACAGCGGGAGGCCGGAATGAGCAGTTCTTC. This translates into CASSQTAGGRNEQFF. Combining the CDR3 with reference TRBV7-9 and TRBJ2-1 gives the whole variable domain DTGVSQNPRHKITKRGQNVTFRCDPISEHNRLYWYRQTLGQGPEFLTYFQNEAQLEKSRLLSDRFSAERPKGSFSTLEIQRTEQGDSAMYLCASSQTAGGRNEQFFGPGTRLTVL.

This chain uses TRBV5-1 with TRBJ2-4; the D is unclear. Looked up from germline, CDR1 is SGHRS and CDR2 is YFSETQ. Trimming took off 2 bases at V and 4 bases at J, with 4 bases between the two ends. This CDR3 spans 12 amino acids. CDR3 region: CASSFEKNIQYF. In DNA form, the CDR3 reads TGCGCCAGCAGCTTCGAGAAAAACATTCAGTACTTC. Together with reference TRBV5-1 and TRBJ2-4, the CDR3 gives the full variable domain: KAGVTQTPRYLIKTRGQQVTLSCSPISGHRSVSWYQQTPGQGLQFLFEYFSETQRNKGNFPGRFSGRQFSNSRSEMNVSTLELGDSALYLCASSFEKNIQYFGAGTRLSVL.

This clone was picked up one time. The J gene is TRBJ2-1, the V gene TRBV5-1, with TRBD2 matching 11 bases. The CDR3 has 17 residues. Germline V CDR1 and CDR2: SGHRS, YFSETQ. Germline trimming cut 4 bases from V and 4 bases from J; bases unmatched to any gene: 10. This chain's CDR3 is CASSQTGLAEVYNEQFF. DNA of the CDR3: TGCGCCAGCAGCCAAACGGGACTAGCGGAAGTATACAATGAGCAGTTCTTC.

Written as DNA, the CDR3 is TGTGCCCGAAGGACAGAGAACACCGGGGAGCTGTTTTTT. Translated, it gives CARRTENTGELFF. The rearrangement joins TRBV30 to TRBJ2-2, with D maybe TRBD1 (6 bases). The CDR3 extends over 13 amino acids. Germline lookup yields CDR1 GTSNPN and CDR2 SVGIG (reference sequence). V lost 8 bases and J 1 base, leaving 11 bases between the germline ends.

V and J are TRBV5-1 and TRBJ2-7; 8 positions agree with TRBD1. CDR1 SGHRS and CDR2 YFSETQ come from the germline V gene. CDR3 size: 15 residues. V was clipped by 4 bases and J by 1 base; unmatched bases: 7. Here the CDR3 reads CASSTTGELSYEQYF. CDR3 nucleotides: TGCGCCAGCAGCACGACAGGGGAACTATCCTACGAGCAGTACTTC.

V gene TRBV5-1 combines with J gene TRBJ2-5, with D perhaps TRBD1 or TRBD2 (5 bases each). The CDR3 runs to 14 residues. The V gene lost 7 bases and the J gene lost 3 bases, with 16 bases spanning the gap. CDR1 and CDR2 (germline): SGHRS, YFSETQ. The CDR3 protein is CASRLWGSKETQYF. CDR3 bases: TGCGCCAGCCGACTGTGGGGGTCAAAAGAGACCCAGTACTTC.

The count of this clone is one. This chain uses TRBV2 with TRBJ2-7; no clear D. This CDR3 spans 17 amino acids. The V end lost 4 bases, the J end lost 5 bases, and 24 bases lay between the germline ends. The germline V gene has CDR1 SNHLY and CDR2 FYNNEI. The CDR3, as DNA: TGTGCCAGCAGTGGGTACGCGACGACATCTAAGGGTGACGAGCAGTACTTC. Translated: CASSGYATTSKGDEQYF.

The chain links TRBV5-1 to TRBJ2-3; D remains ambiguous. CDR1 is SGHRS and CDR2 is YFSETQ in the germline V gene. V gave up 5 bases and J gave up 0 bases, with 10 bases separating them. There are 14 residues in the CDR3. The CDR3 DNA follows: TGCGCCAGCAGTCAAGAGACTAGCACAGATACGCAGTATTTT. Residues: CASSQETSTDTQYF.

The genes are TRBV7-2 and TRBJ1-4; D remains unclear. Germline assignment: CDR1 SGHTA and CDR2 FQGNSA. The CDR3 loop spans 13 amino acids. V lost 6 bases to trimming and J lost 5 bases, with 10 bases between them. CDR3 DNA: TGTGCCAGCAGTCCTACTGGGAATGAAAAACTGTTTTTT. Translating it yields CASSPTGNEKLFF.

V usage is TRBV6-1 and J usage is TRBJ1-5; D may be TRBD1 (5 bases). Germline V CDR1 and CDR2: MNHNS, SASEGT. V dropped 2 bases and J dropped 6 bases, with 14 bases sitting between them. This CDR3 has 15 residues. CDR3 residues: CASSEWDGGGQPQHF. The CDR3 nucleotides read TGTGCCAGCAGTGAATGGGACGGGGGGGGTCAGCCCCAGCATTTT.

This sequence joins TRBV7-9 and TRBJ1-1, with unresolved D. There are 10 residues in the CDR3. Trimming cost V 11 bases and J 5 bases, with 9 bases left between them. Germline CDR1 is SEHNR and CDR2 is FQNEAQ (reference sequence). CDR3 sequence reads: CAHDETEAFF. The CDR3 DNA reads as TGTGCCCACGATGAGACTGAAGCTTTCTTT. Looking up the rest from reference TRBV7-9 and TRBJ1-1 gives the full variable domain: DTGVSQNPRHKITKRGQNVTFRCDPISEHNRLYWYRQTLGQGPEFLTYFQNEAQLEKSRLLSDRFSAERPKGSFSTLEIQRTEQGDSAMYLCAHDETEAFFGQGTRLTVV.

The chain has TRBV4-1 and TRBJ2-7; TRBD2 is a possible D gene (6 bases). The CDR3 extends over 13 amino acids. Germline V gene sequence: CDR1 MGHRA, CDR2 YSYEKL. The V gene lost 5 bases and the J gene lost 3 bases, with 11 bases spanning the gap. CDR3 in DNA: TGCGCCAGCAGCTTTGGGGGGAGCTACGAGCAGTACTTC. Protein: CASSFGGSYEQYF.

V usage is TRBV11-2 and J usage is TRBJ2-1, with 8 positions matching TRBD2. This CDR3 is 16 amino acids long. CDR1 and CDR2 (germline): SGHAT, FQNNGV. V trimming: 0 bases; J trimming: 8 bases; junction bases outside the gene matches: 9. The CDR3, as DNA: TGTGCCAGCAGCTTAGATTATCCTAGCGGGTGGGATGAGCAGTTCTTC. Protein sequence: CASSLDYPSGWDEQFF.